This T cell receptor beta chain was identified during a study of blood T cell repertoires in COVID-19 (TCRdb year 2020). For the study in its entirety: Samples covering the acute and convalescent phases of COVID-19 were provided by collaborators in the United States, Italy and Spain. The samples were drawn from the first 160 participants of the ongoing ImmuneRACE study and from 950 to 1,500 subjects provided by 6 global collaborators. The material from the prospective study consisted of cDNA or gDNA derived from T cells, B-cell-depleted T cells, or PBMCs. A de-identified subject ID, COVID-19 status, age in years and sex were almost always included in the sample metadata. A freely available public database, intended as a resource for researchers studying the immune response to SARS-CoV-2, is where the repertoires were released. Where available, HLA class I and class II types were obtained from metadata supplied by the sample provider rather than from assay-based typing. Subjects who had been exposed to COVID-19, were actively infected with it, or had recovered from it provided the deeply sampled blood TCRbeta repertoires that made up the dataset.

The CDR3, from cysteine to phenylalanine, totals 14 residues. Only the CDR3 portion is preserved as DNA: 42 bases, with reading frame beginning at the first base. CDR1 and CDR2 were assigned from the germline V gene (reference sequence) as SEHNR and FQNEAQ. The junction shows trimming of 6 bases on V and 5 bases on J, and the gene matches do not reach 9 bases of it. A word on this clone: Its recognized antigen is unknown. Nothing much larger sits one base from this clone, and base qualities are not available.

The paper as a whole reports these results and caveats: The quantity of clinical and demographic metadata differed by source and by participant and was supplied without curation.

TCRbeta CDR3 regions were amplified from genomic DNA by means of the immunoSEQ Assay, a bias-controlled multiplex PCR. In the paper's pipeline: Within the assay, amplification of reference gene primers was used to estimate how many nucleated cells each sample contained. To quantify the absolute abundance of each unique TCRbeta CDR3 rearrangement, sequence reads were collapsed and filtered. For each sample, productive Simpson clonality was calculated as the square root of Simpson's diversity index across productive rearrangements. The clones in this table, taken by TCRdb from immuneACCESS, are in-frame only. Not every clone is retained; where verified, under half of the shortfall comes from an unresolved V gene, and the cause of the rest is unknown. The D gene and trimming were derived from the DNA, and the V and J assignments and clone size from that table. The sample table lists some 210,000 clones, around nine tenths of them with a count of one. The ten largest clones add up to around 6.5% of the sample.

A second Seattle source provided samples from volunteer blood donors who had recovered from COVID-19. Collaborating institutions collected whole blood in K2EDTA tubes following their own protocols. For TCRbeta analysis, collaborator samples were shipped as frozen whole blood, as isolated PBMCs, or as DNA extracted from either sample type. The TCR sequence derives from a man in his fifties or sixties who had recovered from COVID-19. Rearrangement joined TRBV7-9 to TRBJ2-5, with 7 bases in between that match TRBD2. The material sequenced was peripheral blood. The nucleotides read TGTGCCAGCAGTAAACTCGCGGGAGTCGAGACCCAGTACTTC. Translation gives CASSKLAGVETQYF.